The T cell receptor (beta chain) under discussion was sequenced for a study of T-cell memory formation after mild COVID-19 (dated by TCRdb to about 2021). Notes on the research overall: Most TCR sequence clusters were specific to one of the two donors. Longitudinal TCRalpha and TCRbeta repertoire sequencing tracked T-cell clones expanding and contracting after mild COVID-19 in a couple of donors. Two young, previously healthy adult volunteers, one female and one male, were included in the cohort. Study-wide conclusions, independent of this receptor: Clones contracting from day 15 to 85 had balanced CD4/CD8 phenotypes, while a second wave expanding from day 15 to 37 was biased towards CD4+. Some responding clones were detected in pre-infection memory, which suggested that pre-existing cross-reactive memory T cells had joined the SARS-CoV-2 response. Whether the second-wave clones peaking on day 37 were SARS-CoV-2 specific was not confirmed. Only two mild cases were covered in the study, and larger cohorts including severe cases with pre-infection samples were considered necessary. Contracting CD4+ clones turned up mainly in the CM and EM memory subsets, whereas EMRA was where CD8+ clones were enriched.

About this clonotype: Its cognate antigen has yet to be identified. No much larger clone is present one base from it, and per-base qualities are unavailable.

Sequenced on an Illumina NovaSeq 6000. TCRalpha and TCRbeta cDNA libraries were constructed by 5'RACE with constant-segment primers, with sample barcodes and unique molecular identifiers being introduced. Trizol reagent was used to extract RNA from every sample. Libraries were amplified in two PCR steps, with a second sample barcode and Illumina TruSeq adapters added in the second step. Sequencing of the libraries was done on an Illumina NovaSeq, producing 2 x 150 bp paired-end reads. Processing in the source paper ran as follows. Demultiplexing of reads and collapsing into UMI-guided consensus sequences were performed with migec v1.2.7. Using mixcr v2.1.11, UMI consensuses were aligned to TRA and TRB V and J templates and then assembled into clonotypes. A clonotype was counted as expanded or contracted only when both edgeR and NoisET called the clonotype significant, with the noise models trained on biological replicates. For edgeR calls, the thresholds were a false discovery rate-adjusted p below 0.01 and a log2 fold-change of 1. PCA with hierarchical clustering of max-normalized trajectories of the 1000 most abundant clonotypes was used as exploratory dynamics analysis. The CD4 or CD8 phenotype of responding clones was assigned using the separately sequenced CD4+ and CD8+ repertoires. TCRdb reran the public reads through fastp at Q25 and MiXCR, keeping productive beta chains. When rows share a CDR3 protein, they turn into one entry using the most common DNA and genes. V and J calls and clone size were set by TCRdb, not the authors. The sample includes hundreds of thousands of distinct CDR3 sequences, with 15% to 20% observed a single time. The ten most abundant clones make up 20% to 25% of the sample.

Ficoll-Paque density gradient centrifugation was used to isolate PBMCs. Trimming removed 7 bases from V and 1 base from J, leaving 3 bases between the germline ends. From cysteine to phenylalanine, the CDR3 is 11 amino acids long. The sequence is cut down to CDR3 DNA, 33 bases in frame from base 1. The receptor chain draws on TRBV12-3 or TRBV12-4 and TRBJ2-3, with the D gene uncertain. The specimen was PBMCs or a T cell subset sorted from them (not recorded which). This clonotype was obtained from a young man who had mild COVID-19 (a few samples of this study predate the infection). The sample titles of this study are shuffled in the database, so cell type and time point are left out; the donor was told from shared clones. At the DNA level, the sequence is TGTGCCAGCACCCGCACAGATACGCAGTATTTT. It encodes CASTRTDTQYF.